These T cell receptor beta chains were read from a single sample in a study of blood T cell repertoires in COVID-19. Using immunoSEQ multiplex PCR, the repertoire was profiled, and TCRdb retains in-frame clones only, with some absent. The sample has approximately 210,000 clones; 88% are singletons. Sequenced input: peripheral blood. These receptors were obtained from a man between 65 and 79 years old with acute or convalescent COVID-19. CDR3s include the opening cysteine and the closing phenylalanine or tryptophan. The D gene is left open where the match is weak. The size of a clone is reported for some rows only, either as once, few or many, or as a class for expanded clones.

TRBV4-1,TRBD2,14,NA,TRBJ2-3,CASSRGLGPDTQYF,TGCGCCAGCAGCCGGGGACTAGGTCCGGATACGCAGTATTTT
TRBV7-2,TRBD2,14,NA,TRBJ2-1,CASSLLAGRNEQFF,TGTGCCAGCAGCTTACTAGCGGGGAGGAATGAGCAGTTCTTC
TRBV19,NA,12,few,TRBJ1-5,CASNRARQPQHF,TGTGCCAGTAACAGGGCTCGACAGCCCCAGCATTTT
TRBV10-2,NA,16,NA,TRBJ2-3,CASSESGVGGIDTQYF,TGCGCCAGCAGTGAGAGTGGGGTGGGAGGCATAGATACGCAGTATTTT
TRBV11-2,NA,14,NA,TRBJ1-2,CASSLDTGYGGYTF,TGTGCCAGCAGCTTAGATACGGGGTATGGAGGCTACACCTTC
TRBV30,TRBD2,13,NA,TRBJ2-5,CAWTPHSGSPQYF,TGTGCCTGGACCCCCCATAGCGGGAGCCCCCAGTACTTC
TRBV11-3,NA,14,NA,TRBJ2-5,CASSPPGLDQTQYF,TGTGCCAGCAGCCCCCCAGGGTTGGACCAGACCCAGTACTTC
TRBV24-1,NA,13,once,TRBJ1-5,CATSRGGIQPQHF,TGTGCCACCAGTCGTGGAGGGATTCAGCCCCAGCATTTT
TRBV5-6,TRBD2,16,NA,TRBJ2-1,CASSLLTSGRDNEQFF,TGTGCCAGCAGCTTATTGACTAGCGGGAGGGACAATGAGCAGTTCTTC
TRBV13,NA,16,NA,TRBJ1-5,CASSLWGGVGDQPQHF,TGTGCCAGCAGCTTATGGGGAGGGGTGGGGGATCAGCCCCAGCATTTT